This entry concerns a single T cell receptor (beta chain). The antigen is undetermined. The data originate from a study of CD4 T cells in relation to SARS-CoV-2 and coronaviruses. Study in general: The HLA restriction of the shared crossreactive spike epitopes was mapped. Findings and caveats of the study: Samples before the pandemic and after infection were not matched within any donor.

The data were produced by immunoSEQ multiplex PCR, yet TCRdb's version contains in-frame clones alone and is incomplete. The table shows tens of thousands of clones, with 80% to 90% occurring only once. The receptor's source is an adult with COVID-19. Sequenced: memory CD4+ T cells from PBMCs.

The CDR3, as DNA: TGTGCCAGCAGTTCTGGGGGGGGGAGACGGGAGACCCAGTACTTC. The encoded protein is CASSSGGGRRETQYF. The rearrangement joins TRBV5-5 to TRBJ2-5; 7 bases match TRBD2. V dropped 5 bases and J dropped 5; count of bases not matched to a gene: 12. In germline, CDR1 is SGHKS, CDR2 YYEKEE (reference sequence). This CDR3 contains 15 residues.